Described below is a single TCR beta chain sequence and its context. This entry belongs to a study of blood T cell repertoires in COVID-19. As for the study in general: Some COVID-19 samples were acute and others convalescent; all came from the United States, Italy and Spain. In each case, the material was cDNA or gDNA derived from T cells, B-cell-depleted T cells, or PBMCs.

CDR3 size: 14 residues. Germline lookup yields CDR1 SNHLY and CDR2 FYNNEI. The germline V and J ends were trimmed by 2 bases and 3 bases, with 8 bases remaining between them. Study processing details: Cell counts per sample came from amplifying reference gene primers. Assay used: immunoSEQ multiplex PCR; TCRdb lists only in-frame clones, some missing. The D gene and trimming were derived from the DNA, and the V and J assignments and clone size from that table. The sample lists approximately 250,000 clones; roughly nine tenths were seen once. The chain links TRBV2 to TRBJ1-5, with D tentatively TRBD1 (6 bases). The clonotype was recovered from a woman aged 55-75 years who had recovered from COVID-19. Sequenced material: peripheral blood. CDR3: CASSERTANQPQHF. In DNA form, the CDR3 reads TGTGCCAGCAGTGAACGGACAGCCAATCAGCCCCAGCATTTT.